This T cell receptor (beta chain) comes out of a study of shared clonotypes between healthy human individuals. Extraction of genomic DNA in unsorted samples used approximately 100 million PBMCs. The assay was immunoSEQ multiplex PCR, and TCRdb's table has in-frame clones only and misses some. This table has fewer than 550,000 clones, 60% to 80% appearing once. This CDR3 contains 13 residues. J gave up 8 bases and V 2 bases, and 7 bases lay outside the gene matches. Per germline, CDR1 GTSNPN and CDR2 SVGIG (reference sequence). The sample consisted of PBMCs. The sequence was obtained from a woman aged 40 to 50 in good health. Some clones in this sample may be carry-over from other donors' samples. The genes are TRBV30 and TRBJ2-5; 8 bases fit TRBD2. CDR3 nucleotides: TGTGCCTGGAGTATAGAGGCGGGAGGAACCCAGTACTTC. Residues: CAWSIEAGGTQYF.